This TCR beta chain originates from a study of cytomegalovirus exposure and HLA in healthy donors. Trimming shortened V by 4 bases and J by 4 bases, and 15 bases separated the two germline ends. The CDR3 spans 15 residues. CDR1 KGHSH and CDR2 LQKENI come from the germline V gene. With regard to this clone: Its antigen is not known.

The PCR made use of 60 Vbeta and 13 Jbeta primers. Produced via immunoSEQ multiplex PCR; TCRdb's table is partial and in-frame only. This sample contains 85,000 to 90,000 clones. Study outcomes and limitations: Follow-up analysis later connected one missense variant in DCLRE1C with trimming of TCR beta V- and J-genes. Being productive about 87% or about 30% of the time was typical of most TCR beta V segments in an earlier analysis. Accurate HLA-A and HLA-B prediction from TCR beta sequences was reported for most subjects.

This chain uses TRBV18 with TRBJ2-3, with D tentatively TRBD1 (6 bases). The source of this sequence is a man between 50 and 59 years old in good health and CMV-seropositive. Input material: PBMCs. Written as DNA, the CDR3 is TGTGCCAGCTCACTGACAGGCGGTCAACCAGATACGCAGTATTTT. This sequence encodes CASSLTGGQPDTQYF.